Listed here are 17 T cell receptor beta chains from one sample, sequenced in a study of blood T cell repertoires in COVID-19. Using immunoSEQ multiplex PCR, the repertoire was profiled, and TCRdb retains in-frame clones only, with some absent. The sample yields about 93,000 clones, approximately 86% seen once. The specimen was peripheral blood. Receptors were obtained from a woman aged 80 or older with acute or convalescent COVID-19.

The chain has TRBV3-1 (or the pseudogene TRBV3-2) and TRBJ2-3, with 8 bases lining up with TRBD1. CDR3 length: 16 amino acids. Germline CDR1 and CDR2: LGHDT and YNNKEL (reference sequence). V trimming: 4 bases; J trimming: 2 bases; junction bases outside the gene matches: 8. The CDR3 region is CASSLGQGAVTDTQYF. CDR3 sequence (DNA): TGTGCCAGCAGCCTTGGACAGGGAGCCGTCACAGATACGCAGTATTTT.

This rearrangement joins TRBV7-9 to TRBJ2-1; 9 bases are shared with TRBD1. Germline V lookup: CDR1 SEHNR, CDR2 FQNEAQ (reference sequence). This CDR3 has 16 amino acids. V lost 5 bases to trimming and J lost 10 bases; unmatched junction nucleotides: 15. The CDR3 sequence: CASSRLRTGDVGEQFF. CDR3 in DNA: TGTGCCAGCAGCCGACTTCGGACAGGGGACGTCGGGGAGCAGTTCTTC.

In its sample, this clone was seen once. This sequence joins TRBV14 and TRBJ2-7, with D possibly TRBD1 on 6 matching bases. This CDR3 has 13 amino acids. In germline, CDR1 is SGHDN, CDR2 FVKESK. Trimming left V 6 bases short and J 6 bases short, with 15 bases between. The CDR3 is CASRQTGLGEQYF. CDR3 nucleotides: TGTGCCAGCAGGCAGACAGGTTTAGGCGAGCAGTACTTC.

V gene TRBV27 combines with J gene TRBJ1-2; a possible D gene is TRBD1 (6 bases). The V gene lost 3 bases and the J gene lost 0 bases, with 17 bases spanning the gap. The CDR3 extends over 17 amino acids. Germline CDR1 is MNHEY and CDR2 is SMNVEV (reference sequence). The CDR3 nucleotides are TGTGCCAGCAGTTTCACAGGGCCCCGGCCTTCTAACTATGGCTACACCTTC. The encoded protein is CASSFTGPRPSNYGYTF.

V usage is TRBV11-2 and J usage is TRBJ1-6, with a tentative D call TRBD1 (6 bases). The CDR3 spans 16 residues. CDR1 and CDR2 (germline): SGHAT, FQNNGV. V lost 0 bases, J lost 7 bases, and 13 bases lay in between. The CDR3 protein is CASSLDFGQPNSPLHF. The CDR3 DNA reads TGTGCCAGCAGCTTAGATTTTGGACAGCCAAATTCACCCCTCCACTTT.

The J gene is TRBJ1-2, the V gene TRBV19, with 8 bases lining up with TRBD1. Germline trimming cut 4 bases from V and 7 bases from J; bases unmatched to any gene: 2. Looked up from germline, CDR1 is LNHDA and CDR2 is SQIVND (reference sequence). The CDR3 consists of 12 residues. Here the CDR3 DNA reads TGTGCCAGTAGTACAGACAGGGGTGGCTACACCTTC. Translation gives CASSTDRGGYTF.

This chain uses TRBV27 with TRBJ2-7; weak D call: TRBD1 (7 bases). V lost 10 bases to trimming and J lost 3 bases, with 19 bases between them. The CDR3 covers 14 residues. CDR1 MNHEY and CDR2 SMNVEV come from the germline V gene (reference sequence). This CDR3 is CATSLRQGGYEQYF. In DNA, the CDR3 is TGTGCCACCTCCCTCCGGCAGGGGGGCTACGAGCAGTACTTC.

The V gene is TRBV6-6, the J gene TRBJ1-1; D is perhaps TRBD1 (6 bases). V was cut by 10 bases and J by 6 bases, with 27 bases left in between. Germline CDR1 reads MNHNY; CDR2 reads SVGAGI (reference sequence). This CDR3 region has 16 residues. The CDR3 DNA sequence: TGTGCCACCCAGATGCAGGGGCGTGGGGGAATGGCTGAAGCTTTCTTT. Protein product: CATQMQGRGGMAEAFF.

The chain carries TRBV5-6 and TRBJ2-5, with 8 bases fitting TRBD2. The V and J ends lost 1 base and 5 bases, in that order; junction bases with no gene match: 4. This CDR3 spans 14 amino acids. CDR1 is SGHDT and CDR2 is YYEEEE in the germline V gene. CDR3 region: CASSLRGGRETQYF. For the CDR3, the DNA is TGTGCCAGCAGCTTGCGGGGGGGCCGGGAGACCCAGTACTTC.

The J gene is TRBJ1-6, the V gene TRBV6-5, with D maybe TRBD1 (5 bases). This CDR3 spans 14 amino acids. V was shortened by 7 bases and J by 6 bases, with 13 bases between the two germline ends. Germline lookup yields CDR1 MNHEY and CDR2 SVGAGI. CDR3 residues: CASKIDRGNSPLHF. The CDR3 nucleotides are TGTGCCAGCAAAATCGATAGGGGTAATTCACCCCTCCACTTT.

This clone was counted once. This chain links TRBV5-1 with TRBJ1-2; D is undetermined. Trimming cost V 0 bases and J 4 bases, with 10 bases left between them. CDR3 length: 14 amino acids. From germline, CDR1 is SGHRS and CDR2 YFSETQ. CDR3 in DNA: TGCGCCAGCAGCTTGGTATCCGGGAGCTATGGCTACACCTTC. Amino acid sequence: CASSLVSGSYGYTF.

The chain links TRBV11-3 to TRBJ2-2; D gene uncertain. Germline CDR1 SGHNT, CDR2 YENEEA. The CDR3 runs to 15 residues. Between the trimmed V and J ends, which lost 1 base and 8 bases, there was a span of 14 bases. The CDR3 reads CASSLVQALRGELFF. CDR3 DNA: TGTGCCAGCAGCTTAGTGCAGGCCCTGAGAGGGGAGCTGTTTTTT.

The V and J genes are TRBV5-1 and TRBJ2-5; 9 nucleotides line up with TRBD1. J gave up 5 bases and V 0 bases, and 8 bases lay outside the gene matches. This CDR3 is 16 amino acids long. Germline assignment: CDR1 SGHRS and CDR2 YFSETQ. CDR3 protein: CASSLAGTGLAETQYF. CDR3 nucleotides: TGCGCCAGCAGCTTGGCAGGGACAGGGCTAGCGGAGACCCAGTACTTC.

The rearrangement uses TRBV3-1 (or the pseudogene TRBV3-2) and TRBJ2-2; D not resolved. V was cut by 1 base and J by 8 bases, with 11 bases left in between. The CDR3 extends over 14 amino acids. The germline CDR1 and CDR2 sequences are LGHDT and YNNKEL (reference sequence). The CDR3 loop reads CASSQGISGGELFF. The CDR3, as DNA: TGTGCCAGCAGCCAAGGGATCTCAGGAGGGGAGCTGTTTTTT.

This chain uses TRBV11-2 with TRBJ2-7; the match to TRBD2 covers 10 bases. This CDR3 contains 15 residues. Germline loops: CDR1 SGHAT, CDR2 FQNNGV. J lost 3 bases, V lost 4 bases, and 6 bases had no gene match. The CDR3 reads CASSSVLAGDYEQYF. CDR3 nucleotides: TGTGCCAGCAGCTCAGTGCTAGCGGGGGACTACGAGCAGTACTTC.

The chain joins TRBV6-5 to TRBJ1-3, with D uncertain. V lost 5 bases and J lost 2, with 10 bases in between. This CDR3 region has 14 residues. The germline CDR1 and CDR2 sequences are MNHEY and SVGAGI. The chain's CDR3 is CASSMSNPGNTIYF. The DNA of the CDR3 is TGTGCCAGCAGTATGAGTAATCCTGGAAACACCATATATTTT.

The V gene is TRBV19, the J gene TRBJ1-6; possible D gene TRBD1, 6 bases. This CDR3 has 18 amino acids. Trimming cost V 3 bases and J 1 base, with 16 bases left between them. Germline-derived CDR1 and CDR2 are LNHDA and SQIVND (reference sequence). CDR3 bases: TGTGCCAGTAGTATTTCGCCAGGGGCAATGTCCTATAATTCACCCCTCCACTTT. Its translation: CASSISPGAMSYNSPLHF.